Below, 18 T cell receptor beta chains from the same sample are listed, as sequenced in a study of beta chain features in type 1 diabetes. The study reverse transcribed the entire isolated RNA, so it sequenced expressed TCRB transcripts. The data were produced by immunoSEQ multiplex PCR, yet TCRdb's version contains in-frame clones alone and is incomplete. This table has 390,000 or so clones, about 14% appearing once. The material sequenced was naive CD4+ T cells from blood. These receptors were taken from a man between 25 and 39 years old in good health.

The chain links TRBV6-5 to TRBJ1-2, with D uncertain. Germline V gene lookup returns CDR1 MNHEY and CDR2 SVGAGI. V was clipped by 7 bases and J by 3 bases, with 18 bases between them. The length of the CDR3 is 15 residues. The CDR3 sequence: CASKVERGIYYGYTF. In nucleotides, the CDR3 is TGTGCCAGCAAAGTGGAGCGGGGAATCTACTATGGCTACACCTTC.

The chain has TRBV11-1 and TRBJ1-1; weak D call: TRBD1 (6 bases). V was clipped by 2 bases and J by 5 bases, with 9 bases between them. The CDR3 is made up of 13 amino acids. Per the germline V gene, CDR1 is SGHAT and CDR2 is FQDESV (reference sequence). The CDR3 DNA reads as TGTGCCAGCAGCTTACAGGGGTGGACTGAAGCTTTCTTT. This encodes CASSLQGWTEAFF.

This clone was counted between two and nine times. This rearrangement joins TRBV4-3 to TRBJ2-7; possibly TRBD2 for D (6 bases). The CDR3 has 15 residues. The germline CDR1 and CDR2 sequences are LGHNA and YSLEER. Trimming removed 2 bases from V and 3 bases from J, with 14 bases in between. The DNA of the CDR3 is TGCGCCAGCAGCCAATACAGCGGGTTCAACTACGAGCAGTACTTC. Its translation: CASSQYSGFNYEQYF.

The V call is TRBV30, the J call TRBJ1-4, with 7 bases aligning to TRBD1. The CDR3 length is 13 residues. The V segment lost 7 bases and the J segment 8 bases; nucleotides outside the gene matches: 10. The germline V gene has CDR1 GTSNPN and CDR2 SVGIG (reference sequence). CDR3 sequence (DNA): TGTGCCTCGACGACAGGGTTGAAAGAAAAACTGTTTTTT. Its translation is CASTTGLKEKLFF.

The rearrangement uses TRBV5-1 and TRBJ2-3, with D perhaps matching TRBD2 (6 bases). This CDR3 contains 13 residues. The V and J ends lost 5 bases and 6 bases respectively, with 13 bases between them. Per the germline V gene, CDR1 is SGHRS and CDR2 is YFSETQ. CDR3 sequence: CASRPGGADTQYF. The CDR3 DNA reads TGCGCCAGCAGACCTGGAGGGGCGGATACGCAGTATTTT.

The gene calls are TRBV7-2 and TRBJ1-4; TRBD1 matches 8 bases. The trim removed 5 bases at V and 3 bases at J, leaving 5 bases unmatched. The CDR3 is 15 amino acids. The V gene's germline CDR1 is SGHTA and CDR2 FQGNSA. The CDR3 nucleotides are TGTGCCAGCAGCGGTGACAGGGGTCCTAATGAAAAACTGTTTTTT. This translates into CASSGDRGPNEKLFF.

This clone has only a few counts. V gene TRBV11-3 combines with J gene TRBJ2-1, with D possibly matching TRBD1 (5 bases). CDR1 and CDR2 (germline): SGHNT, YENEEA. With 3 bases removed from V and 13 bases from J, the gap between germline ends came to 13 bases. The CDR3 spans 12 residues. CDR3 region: CASSLDTYNQFF. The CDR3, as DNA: TGTGCCAGCAGCTTGGACACATATAATCAGTTCTTC.

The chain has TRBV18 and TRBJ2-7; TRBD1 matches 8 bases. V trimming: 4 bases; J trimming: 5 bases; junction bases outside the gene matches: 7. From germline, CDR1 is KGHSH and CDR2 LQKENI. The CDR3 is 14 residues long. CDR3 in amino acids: CASSRAGTGNEQYF. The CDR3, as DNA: TGTGCCAGCTCACGAGCCGGGACAGGAAACGAGCAGTACTTC. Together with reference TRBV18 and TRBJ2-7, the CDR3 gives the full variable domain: NAGVMQNPRHLVRRRGQEARLRCSPMKGHSHVYWYRQLPEEGLKFMVYLQKENIIDESGMPKERFSAEFPKEGPSILRIQQVVRGDSAAYFCASSRAGTGNEQYFGPGTRLTVT.

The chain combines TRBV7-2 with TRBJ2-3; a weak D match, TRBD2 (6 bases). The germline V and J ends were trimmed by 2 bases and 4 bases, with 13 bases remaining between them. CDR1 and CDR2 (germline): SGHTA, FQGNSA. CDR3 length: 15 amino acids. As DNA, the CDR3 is TGTGCCAGCAGCTTACGGACTACCCGGCCAGATACGCAGTATTTT. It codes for CASSLRTTRPDTQYF.

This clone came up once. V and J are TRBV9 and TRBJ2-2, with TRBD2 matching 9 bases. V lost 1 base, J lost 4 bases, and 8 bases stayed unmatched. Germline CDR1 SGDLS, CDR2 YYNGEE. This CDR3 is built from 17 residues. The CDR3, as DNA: TGTGCCAGCAGCGTATCCCCCGGGCGGGGGGGCACCGGGGAGCTGTTTTTT. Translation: CASSVSPGRGGTGELFF.

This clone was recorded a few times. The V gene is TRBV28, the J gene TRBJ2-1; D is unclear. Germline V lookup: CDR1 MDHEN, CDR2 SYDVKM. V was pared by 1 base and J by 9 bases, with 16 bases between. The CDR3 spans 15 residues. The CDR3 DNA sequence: TGTGCCAGCAGTTTATTCGGCAGTCTCGGTGGTGAGCAGTTCTTC. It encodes CASSLFGSLGGEQFF. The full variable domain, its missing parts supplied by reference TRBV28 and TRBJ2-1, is DVKVTQSSRYLVKRTGEKVFLECVQDMDHENMFWYRQDPGLGLRLIYFSYDVKMKEKGDIPEGYSVSREKKERFSLILESASTNQTSMYLCASSLFGSLGGEQFFGPGTRLTVL.

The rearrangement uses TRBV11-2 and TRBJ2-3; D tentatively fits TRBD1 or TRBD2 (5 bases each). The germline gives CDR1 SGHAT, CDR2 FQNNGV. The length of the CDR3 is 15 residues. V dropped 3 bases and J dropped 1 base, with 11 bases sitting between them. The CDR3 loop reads CASSFGTRRTDTQYF. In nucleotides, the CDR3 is TGTGCCAGCAGCTTCGGGACCCGCCGCACAGATACGCAGTATTTT.

The DNA for the CDR3 is TGCGCCAGCAGCCCGCGAACAGCGGAAAATTCACCCCTCCACTTT. It is translated as CASSPRTAENSPLHF. This chain links TRBV4-3 with TRBJ1-6; the D is unclear. The CDR3 is 15 amino acids. CDR1 is LGHNA and CDR2 is YSLEER in the germline V gene. V dropped 4 bases and J dropped 7 bases, with 14 bases sitting between them.

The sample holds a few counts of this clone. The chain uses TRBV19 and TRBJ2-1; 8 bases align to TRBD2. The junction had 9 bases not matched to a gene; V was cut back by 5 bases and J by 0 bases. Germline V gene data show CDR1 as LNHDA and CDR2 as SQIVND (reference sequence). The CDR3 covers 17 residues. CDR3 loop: CASSLRLARSSYNEQFF. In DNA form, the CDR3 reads TGTGCCAGTAGTTTAAGACTAGCGCGAAGCTCCTACAATGAGCAGTTCTTC.

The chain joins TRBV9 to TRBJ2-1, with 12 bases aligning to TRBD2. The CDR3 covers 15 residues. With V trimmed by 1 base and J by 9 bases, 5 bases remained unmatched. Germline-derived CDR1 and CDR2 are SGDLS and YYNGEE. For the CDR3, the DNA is TGTGCCAGCAGCGTACGGCTAGCGGGAGGGAGTGAGCAGTTCTTC. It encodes CASSVRLAGGSEQFF.

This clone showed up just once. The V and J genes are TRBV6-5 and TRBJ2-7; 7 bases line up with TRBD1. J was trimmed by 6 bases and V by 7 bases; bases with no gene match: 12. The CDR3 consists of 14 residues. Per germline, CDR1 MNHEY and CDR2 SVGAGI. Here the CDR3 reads CASNMDDRASEQYF. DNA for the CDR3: TGTGCCAGCAATATGGATGACAGGGCTTCCGAGCAGTACTTC.

The CDR3 is CASSLVGTRVPTGELFF. CDR3 coding DNA: TGTGCCAGCAGCTTAGTGGGGACTAGAGTTCCCACCGGGGAGCTGTTTTTT. This rearrangement joins TRBV11-2 to TRBJ2-2, with 8 bases that match TRBD2. This CDR3 has 17 amino acids. The germline gives CDR1 SGHAT, CDR2 FQNNGV. Trimming at V came to 1 base and at J to 4 bases, leaving 8 bases not matched to a gene.

CDR3: CASSIRTGPGEQFF. In DNA, the CDR3 is TGTGCCAGCAGTATCCGGACAGGGCCTGGGGAGCAGTTCTTC. J is TRBJ2-1 and V is TRBV25-1; 8 bases are shared with TRBD1. CDR1 is MGHDK and CDR2 is SYGVNS in the germline V gene. This CDR3 comprises 14 residues. After removal of 5 bases from V and 10 bases from J, the junction contained 10 bases not matched to a gene.